This T cell receptor beta chain was captured by sequencing in a study of blood T cell repertoires in COVID-19. Germline values: CDR1 SGDLS, CDR2 YYNGEE. The V segment lost 4 bases and the J segment 1 base; nucleotides outside the gene matches: 12. The CDR3 length is 18 residues. Clones were read by immunoSEQ multiplex PCR, and TCRdb kept only the in-frame ones, dropping some. The sample shows around 190,000 clones, more than 75% of them seen only once. This TCR came from a woman in her sixties with COVID-19, enrolled during active disease. Material for sequencing was peripheral blood. The chain is built from TRBV9 and TRBJ1-2; 11 bases line up with TRBD1. The CDR3 region is CASSFRTGGAHVNYGYTF. The CDR3 DNA reads TGTGCCAGCAGCTTTAGGACAGGGGGCGCTCACGTTAACTATGGCTACACCTTC.